These T cell receptor beta chains were read from a single sample in a study of blood T cells in healthy people across ages. MiXCR, applied by TCRdb to the 5' RACE reads, yields one record per CDR3 protein. The sample gives approximately 320,000 distinct CDR3 sequences, roughly 27% of which show up once; over 25% is in the top ten. Specimen: blood. The source of these receptors is a woman in her 70s in good health. Both conserved end residues are part of each CDR3. A D gene is named only where the DNA matches it firmly. Part of the rows lack a size; the others show once, few, many or a class for expanded clones.

CDR3aa | CDR3nt | v_gene | abundance | j_gene | d_gene
CASSLRGDDEKLFF | TGTGCCAGCAGCTTGCGAGGGGATGATGAAAAACTGTTTTTT | TRBV7-9 | few | TRBJ1-4 | NA
CASSPSDTIYF | TGTGCCAGCTCACCTTCGGACACCATATATTTT | TRBV18 | NA | TRBJ1-3 | NA
CASSLRGSYGYTF | TGTGCCAGCAGCTTACGCGGCAGCTATGGCTACACCTTC | TRBV7-9 | NA | TRBJ1-2 | NA
CASRTGTAEKLFF | TGTGCCAGCAGGACAGGGACTGCAGAAAAACTGTTTTTT | TRBV6-5 | many | TRBJ1-4 | TRBD1
CASSPRLGGELFF | TGTGCCAGCAGTCCTCGCTTAGGGGGGGAGCTGTTTTTT | TRBV28 | NA | TRBJ2-2 | NA
CASSLDRGQSNEKLFF | TGTGCCAGCAGCTTAGACAGGGGGCAGTCTAATGAAAAACTGTTTTTT | TRBV7-9 | few | TRBJ1-4 | TRBD1
CASSREPGSREQSF | TGCGCCAGCAGCCGAGAACCAGGGTCCCGCGAGCAGTCCTTC | TRBV4-1 | few | TRBJ2-1 | NA
CASSQGPGYGYTF | TGTGCCAGCAGCCAAGGTCCCGGCTATGGCTACACCTTC | TRBV14 | many | TRBJ1-2 | NA
CASSRGTQQETQYF | TGTGCCAGCAGCCGCGGGACTCAACAAGAGACCCAGTACTTC | TRBV5-4 | few | TRBJ2-5 | NA
CASSLAGLAGGREETQYF | TGTGCCAGCAGTTTAGCGGGACTAGCGGGAGGGCGAGAAGAGACCCAGTACTTC | TRBV12-3/TRBV12-4 | NA | TRBJ2-5 | TRBD2
CASSLQGESYNEQFF | TGCGCCAGCAGCTTGCAAGGAGAATCCTACAATGAGCAGTTCTTC | TRBV5-1 | NA | TRBJ2-1 | NA
CASTGGTSYNEQFF | TGTGCCAGCACAGGAGGGACCTCCTACAATGAGCAGTTCTTC | TRBV11-2 | few | TRBJ2-1 | NA
CSARDPGLAGPGWVF | TGCAGTGCTAGAGATCCTGGACTGGCGGGACCAGGCTGGGTCTTC | TRBV20-1 | few | TRBJ2-5 | NA
CASKGGLTGYTF | TGTGCCAGCAAAGGGGGTTTAACGGGCTACACCTTC | TRBV2 | many | TRBJ1-2 | NA
CASSSGTSGTDTQYF | TGTGCCAGCAGCTCAGGGACTAGCGGCACAGATACGCAGTATTTT | TRBV7-2 | many | TRBJ2-3 | TRBD2
CASSEVGSTDTQYF | TGCGCCAGCAGTGAAGTAGGGAGCACAGATACGCAGTATTTT | TRBV10-2 | NA | TRBJ2-3 | NA
CASSLSGTKKETQYF | TGTGCCAGCAGCTTATCAGGGACTAAAAAAGAGACCCAGTACTTC | TRBV7-2 | NA | TRBJ2-5 | TRBD2
CASSLNSGTNNEQYF | TGTGCCAGCTCATTAAACTCAGGGACAAACAACGAGCAGTACTTC | TRBV5-5 | few | TRBJ2-7 | NA
CASSYGTSGRTYEQYF | TGTGCCAGCAGTTACGGGACTAGCGGGAGGACGTACGAGCAGTACTTC | TRBV6-2/TRBV6-3 | few | TRBJ2-7 | TRBD2
CASSPTWGRNEAFF | TGTGCCAGCAGTCCAACCTGGGGGAGGAATGAAGCTTTCTTT | TRBV6-5 | few | TRBJ1-1 | NA
CASSSVADTQYF | TGTGCCAGCAGTTCCGTAGCAGATACGCAGTATTTT | TRBV28 | few | TRBJ2-3 | NA
CASSLASSGTKETQYF | TGCGCCAGCAGCTTGGCCTCTAGCGGGACCAAAGAGACCCAGTACTTC | TRBV5-1 | NA | TRBJ2-5 | TRBD2
CASSEVRASGTEAFF | TGTGCCAGCAGTGAAGTTCGGGCTTCGGGCACTGAAGCTTTCTTT | TRBV2 | NA | TRBJ1-1 | NA
CARSSPTYEQYF | TGTGCCCGCAGCAGCCCAACCTACGAGCAGTACTTC | TRBV21-1 | few | TRBJ2-7 | NA
CSPRDRVTGELFF | TGCAGTCCACGGGACAGGGTAACCGGGGAGCTGTTTTTT | TRBV20-1 | few | TRBJ2-2 | TRBD1
CSARYPVDNEQFF | TGCAGTGCTAGGTATCCGGTGGACAATGAGCAGTTCTTC | TRBV20-1 | few | TRBJ2-1 | NA
CASSFQRDTQYF | TGTGCCAGCAGCTTTCAACGAGATACGCAGTATTTT | TRBV11-1 | NA | TRBJ2-3 | NA
CASSDPRGPPRQFF | TGTGCCAGCAGTGACCCTAGGGGACCTCCTCGGCAGTTCTTC | TRBV2 | many | TRBJ2-1 | NA
CASSLRVGTDTQYF | TGTGCCAGCAGCCTAAGAGTAGGCACAGATACGCAGTATTTT | TRBV5-5 | many | TRBJ2-3 | NA
CASMPGHTTYEQYF | TGTGCCAGTATGCCGGGACACACCACCTACGAGCAGTACTTC | TRBV28 | NA | TRBJ2-7 | NA
CSASPTSEITF | TGCAGTGCTAGCCCGACTAGCGAAATAACTTTC | TRBV20-1 | NA | TRBJ2-5 | TRBD2
CASRATGGTEAFF | TGTGCCAGCAGGGCGACAGGGGGCACTGAAGCTTTCTTT | TRBV27 | few | TRBJ1-1 | TRBD1
CASRNGLASDEQFF | TGTGCCAGCAGGAACGGACTAGCGAGTGATGAGCAGTTCTTC | TRBV12-3/TRBV12-4 | few | TRBJ2-1 | TRBD2
CASSLGGGQETQYF | TGCGCCAGCAGCTTGGGGGGGGGCCAAGAGACCCAGTACTTC | TRBV5-1 | many | TRBJ2-5 | TRBD2
CASSPRGDSSLEKLFF | TGTGCCAGCTCGCCACGAGGGGACAGCTCTTTAGAAAAACTGTTTTTT | TRBV18 | NA | TRBJ1-4 | TRBD1
CASSLGGIATNEKLFF | TGTGCCAGCAGCTTGGGTGGTATTGCAACTAATGAAAAACTGTTTTTT | TRBV5-8 | few | TRBJ1-4 | NA
CASSLAQGMSTEAFF | TGTGCCAGCAGCTTAGCGCAAGGGATGAGCACTGAAGCTTTCTTT | TRBV7-6 | few | TRBJ1-1 | NA
CASSVGQDRYTDTQYF | TGTGCCAGCAGCGTAGGTCAGGACAGGTACACAGATACGCAGTATTTT | TRBV9 | NA | TRBJ2-3 | TRBD1
CASSLGTGETYEQYF | TGTGCCAGCAGCTTAGGGACAGGGGAAACCTACGAGCAGTACTTC | TRBV9 | NA | TRBJ2-7 | TRBD1
CSAFTSGRAVGEQFF | TGCAGTGCTTTTACTAGCGGGAGGGCAGTAGGCGAGCAGTTCTTC | TRBV20-1 | few | TRBJ2-1 | TRBD2
CSAPGLAGDTDTQYF | TGCAGTGCACCGGGCCTAGCGGGAGACACAGATACGCAGTATTTT | TRBV20-1 | NA | TRBJ2-3 | TRBD2
CATRRGQGVETQYF | TGTGCCACCCGTCGTGGACAGGGGGTGGAGACCCAGTACTTC | TRBV27 | NA | TRBJ2-5 | TRBD1
CASSSGREVYNEQFF | TGTGCCAGCAGTTCCGGGCGGGAGGTGTACAATGAGCAGTTCTTC | TRBV6-2/TRBV6-3 | NA | TRBJ2-1 | TRBD2
CSAWTDSLYEQYF | TGCAGCGCGTGGACGGACAGCTTATACGAGCAGTACTTC | TRBV29-1 | few | TRBJ2-7 | NA
CASSLLLGGPGYTF | TGTGCCAGCAGTTTACTCCTCGGGGGCCCGGGCTACACCTTC | TRBV28 | few | TRBJ1-2 | NA
CASSSRAEINQPQHF | TGTGCCAGCAGTAGTCGGGCCGAGATTAATCAGCCCCAGCATTTT | TRBV27 | few | TRBJ1-5 | NA
CASSPAGTGQNLQYF | TGCGCCAGCAGCCCTGCCGGGACAGGACAAAACTTACAGTACTTC | TRBV4-1 | NA | TRBJ2-7 | TRBD1
CASSQGISGRASDTQYF | TGCGCCAGCAGCCAAGGGATTAGCGGGAGGGCCTCAGATACGCAGTATTTT | TRBV4-1 | NA | TRBJ2-3 | TRBD2
CASSSGEAFF | TGTGCCAGCAGCTCAGGGGAAGCTTTCTTT | TRBV7-9 | few | TRBJ1-1 | NA
CASSPPGLRGTNEKLFF | TGTGCCAGCAGCCCCCCAGGGTTGCGAGGGACTAATGAAAAACTGTTTTTT | TRBV7-9 | few | TRBJ1-4 | NA
CRLPGQGNEQFF | TGCAGGCTTCCGGGACAGGGCAATGAGCAGTTCTTC | TRBV20-1 | NA | TRBJ2-1 | TRBD1
CASTTISGANVLTF | TGTGCCAGCACTACGATCTCTGGGGCCAACGTCCTGACTTTC | TRBV27 | few | TRBJ2-6 | NA
CASSHGTERGNTIYF | TGCGCCAGCAGCCACGGGACAGAACGGGGAAACACCATATATTTT | TRBV5-1 | NA | TRBJ1-3 | TRBD1
CASSFPRPRTDGYTF | TGTGCCAGCAGCTTCCCGAGGCCCCGGACGGATGGCTACACCTTC | TRBV7-2 | many | TRBJ1-2 | NA